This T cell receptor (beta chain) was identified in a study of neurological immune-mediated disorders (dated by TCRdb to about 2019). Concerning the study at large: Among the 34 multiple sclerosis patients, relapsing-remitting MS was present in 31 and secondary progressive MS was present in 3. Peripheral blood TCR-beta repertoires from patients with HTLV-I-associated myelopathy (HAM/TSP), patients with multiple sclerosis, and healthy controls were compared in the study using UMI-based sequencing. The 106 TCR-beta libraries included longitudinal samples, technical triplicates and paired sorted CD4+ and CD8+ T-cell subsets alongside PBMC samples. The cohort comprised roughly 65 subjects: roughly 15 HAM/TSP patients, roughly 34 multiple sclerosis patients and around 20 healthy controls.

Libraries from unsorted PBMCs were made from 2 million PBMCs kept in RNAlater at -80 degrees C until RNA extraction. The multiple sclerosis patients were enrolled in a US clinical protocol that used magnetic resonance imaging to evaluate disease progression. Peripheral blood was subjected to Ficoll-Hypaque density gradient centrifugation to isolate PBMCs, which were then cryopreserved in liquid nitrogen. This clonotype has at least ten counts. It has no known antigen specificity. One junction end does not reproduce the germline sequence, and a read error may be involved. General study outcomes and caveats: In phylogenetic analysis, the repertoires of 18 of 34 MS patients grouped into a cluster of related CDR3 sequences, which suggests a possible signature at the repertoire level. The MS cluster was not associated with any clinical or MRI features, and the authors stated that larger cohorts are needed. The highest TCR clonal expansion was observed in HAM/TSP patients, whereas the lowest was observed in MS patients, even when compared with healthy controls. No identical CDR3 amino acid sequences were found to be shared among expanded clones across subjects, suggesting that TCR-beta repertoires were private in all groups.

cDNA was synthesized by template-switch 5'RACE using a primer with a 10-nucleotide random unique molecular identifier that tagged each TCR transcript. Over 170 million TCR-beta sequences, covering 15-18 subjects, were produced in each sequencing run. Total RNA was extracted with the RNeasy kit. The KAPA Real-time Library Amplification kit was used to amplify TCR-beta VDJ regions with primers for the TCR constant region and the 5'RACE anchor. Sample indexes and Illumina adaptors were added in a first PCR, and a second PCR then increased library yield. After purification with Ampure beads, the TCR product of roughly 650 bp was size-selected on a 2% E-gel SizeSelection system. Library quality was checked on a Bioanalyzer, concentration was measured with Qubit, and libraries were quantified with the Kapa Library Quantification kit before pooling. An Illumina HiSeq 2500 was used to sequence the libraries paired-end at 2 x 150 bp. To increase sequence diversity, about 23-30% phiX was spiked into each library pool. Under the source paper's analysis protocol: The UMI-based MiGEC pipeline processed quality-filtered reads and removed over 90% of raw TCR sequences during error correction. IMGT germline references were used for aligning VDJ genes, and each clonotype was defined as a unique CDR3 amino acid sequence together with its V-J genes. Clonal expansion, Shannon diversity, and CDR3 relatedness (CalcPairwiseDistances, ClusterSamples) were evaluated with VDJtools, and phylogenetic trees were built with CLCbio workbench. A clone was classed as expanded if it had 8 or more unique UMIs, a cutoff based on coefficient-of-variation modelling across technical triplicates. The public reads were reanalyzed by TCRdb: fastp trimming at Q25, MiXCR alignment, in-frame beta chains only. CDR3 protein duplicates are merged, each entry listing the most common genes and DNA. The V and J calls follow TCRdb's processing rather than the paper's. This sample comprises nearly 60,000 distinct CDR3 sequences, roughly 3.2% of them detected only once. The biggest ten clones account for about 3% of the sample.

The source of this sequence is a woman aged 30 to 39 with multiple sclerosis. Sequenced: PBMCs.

The nucleotide sequence reads TGTGCCAGCAATTCAGGGAACGGGCAAAATCAGCCCCAGAATTTT. Translated, this is CASNSGNGQNQPQNF. The chain links TRBV28 with TRBJ1-5; the best D guess is TRBD1, with 5 bases matching. The CDR3 numbers 15 residues from cysteine through phenylalanine. The only DNA kept is the CDR3, 45 bases in frame from the first base. CDR1 and CDR2, per the germline V gene, are MDHEN and SYDVKM.